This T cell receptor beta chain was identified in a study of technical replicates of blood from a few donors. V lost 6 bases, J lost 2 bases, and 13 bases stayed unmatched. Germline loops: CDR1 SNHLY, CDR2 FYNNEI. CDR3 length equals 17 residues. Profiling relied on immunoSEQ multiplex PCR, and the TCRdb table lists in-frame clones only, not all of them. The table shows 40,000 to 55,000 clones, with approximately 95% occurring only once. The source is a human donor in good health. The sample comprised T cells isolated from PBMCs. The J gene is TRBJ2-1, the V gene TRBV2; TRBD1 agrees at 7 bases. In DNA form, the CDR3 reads TGTGCCAGCAGCGTTACAAGAACAGGGGTCCCCTACAATGAGCAGTTCTTC. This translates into CASSVTRTGVPYNEQFF.